The 10 T cell receptor beta chains below all came from one sample that was sequenced in a study of cytotoxic CD8 clonotypes in ibrutinib-treated CLL. Measured with immunoSEQ multiplex PCR; TCRdb has only the in-frame clones, and not every one. The sample has about 200,000 clones, roughly 77% seen once; the top ten hold 5.9%. Sequenced here: PBMCs, sampled after 12 months of ibrutinib treatment. All receptors come from a human donor with chronic lymphocytic leukemia.

This chain connects TRBV28 to TRBJ1-2; D remains unclear. V was shortened by 11 bases and J by 7 bases, with 14 bases between the two germline ends. This CDR3 has 11 amino acids. Looked up from germline, CDR1 is MDHEN and CDR2 is SYDVKM. CDR3 amino acids: CASVGIAGYTF. Here the CDR3 DNA reads TGTGCCTCAGTGGGGATCGCTGGCTACACCTTC.

J is TRBJ2-2 and V is TRBV5-1, with D perhaps TRBD2 (7 bases). Trimming left V 4 bases short and J 0 bases short, with 10 bases between. This CDR3 region has 15 residues. Germline assignment: CDR1 SGHRS and CDR2 YFSETQ. CDR3 nucleotide sequence: TGCGCCAGCAGCCCGGGGGGCCCGAACACCGGGGAGCTGTTTTTT. Translating gives CASSPGGPNTGELFF.

The rearrangement links TRBV4-2 to TRBJ2-7, with a tentative D call TRBD2 (6 bases). The germline gives CDR1 LGHNA, CDR2 YNFKEQ. V was shortened by 0 bases and J by 3 bases, with 12 bases between the two germline ends. This CDR3 comprises 15 residues. Here the CDR3 reads CASSQDWRDRYEQYF. The DNA for the CDR3 is TGTGCCAGCAGCCAAGATTGGAGGGACCGCTACGAGCAGTACTTC.

The chain combines TRBV30 with TRBJ1-2, with a possible D match to TRBD1 (6 bases). Germline V gene sequence: CDR1 GTSNPN, CDR2 SVGIG (reference sequence). CDR3 length equals 12 residues. The germline V and J ends were trimmed by 0 bases and 7 bases, with 9 bases remaining between them. DNA for the CDR3: TGTGCCTGGAGTGTAGGAGGGGGTGGCTACACCTTC. Its translation is CAWSVGGGGYTF.

The V gene is TRBV6-1, the J gene TRBJ2-7, with D possibly matching TRBD1 (6 bases). CDR1 is MNHNS and CDR2 is SASEGT in the germline V gene. V was cut by 5 bases and J by 3 bases, with 8 bases left in between. The CDR3 contains 12 residues. CDR3 DNA sequence: TGTGCCAGCAGTCAGGACAGCTACGAGCAGTACTTC. This gives the protein CASSQDSYEQYF.

The chain couples TRBV27 to TRBJ1-5; D is perhaps TRBD1 (5 bases). The CDR3 has 18 amino acids. The V end lost 0 bases, the J end lost 1 base, and 16 bases lay between the germline ends. CDR1 is MNHEY, CDR2 SMNVEV, per germline (reference sequence). CDR3 region: CASSLSRSGAVSNQPQHF. CDR3 coding DNA: TGTGCCAGCAGTTTATCGCGTTCCGGGGCGGTGAGCAATCAGCCCCAGCATTTT.

The genes are TRBV29-1 and TRBJ2-5; 10 bases match TRBD1. Looked up from germline, CDR1 is SQVTM and CDR2 is ANQGSEA. The CDR3 is 13 amino acids. The trim removed 7 bases at V and 4 bases at J, leaving 6 bases unmatched. The CDR3 DNA sequence: TGCAGCGCACTGGACAGGGGGGGAGAGACCCAGTACTTC. This gives the protein CSALDRGGETQYF. The full variable domain, its missing parts supplied by reference TRBV29-1 and TRBJ2-5, is SAVISQKPSRDICQRGTSLTIQCQVDSQVTMMFWYRQQPGQSLTLIATANQGSEATYESGFVIDKFPISRPNLTFSTLTVSNMSPEDSSIYLCSALDRGGETQYFGPGTRLLVL.

This sequence joins TRBV5-6 and TRBJ1-5, with D perhaps TRBD1 (5 bases). The CDR3 loop spans 16 amino acids. The germline V gene encodes CDR1 SGHDT and CDR2 YYEEEE. Trimming took 2 bases from V and 0 from J, leaving 12 bases between them. Written as DNA, the CDR3 is TGTGCCAGCAGCTTAGGGGCAGGCTATAGCAATCAGCCCCAGCATTTT. It specifies CASSLGAGYSNQPQHF. Supplemented by reference TRBV5-6 and TRBJ1-5, the full variable domain reads DAGVTQSPTHLIKTRGQQVTLRCSPKSGHDTVSWYQQALGQGPQFIFQYYEEEERQRGNFPDRFSGHQFPNYSSELNVNALLLGDSALYLCASSLGAGYSNQPQHFGDGTRLSIL.

The gene calls are TRBV9 and TRBJ1-2, with D possibly TRBD1 on 5 matching bases. CDR3 length: 14 amino acids. Germline CDR1 reads SGDLS; CDR2 reads YYNGEE. V dropped 0 bases and J dropped 7 bases, with 13 bases sitting between them. Here the CDR3 reads CASSVDRGTAGYTF. The CDR3 nucleotides read TGTGCCAGCAGCGTAGATAGGGGTACGGCTGGCTACACCTTC. The whole variable domain, remainder taken from reference TRBV9 and TRBJ1-2, is DSGVTQTPKHLITATGQRVTLRCSPRSGDLSVYWYQQSLDQGLQFLIQYYNGEERAKGNILERFSAQQFPDLHSELNLSSLELGDSALYFCASSVDRGTAGYTFGSGTRLTVV.

The genes are TRBV30 and TRBJ2-2; the D gene is possibly TRBD2 (7 bases). Germline CDR1 is GTSNPN and CDR2 is SVGIG (reference sequence). The V and J ends lost 2 bases and 5 bases respectively, with 15 bases between them. This CDR3 region has 15 residues. CDR3 bases: TGTGCCTGGAGTAACATCGGGGGGCGGACCGGGGAGCTGTTTTTT. Protein: CAWSNIGGRTGELFF.